Below are 12 T cell receptor beta chains sequenced from a single sample in a study of identical twins' blood T cells. TCRdb redid the calling of the 5' RACE reads with MiXCR, one entry per CDR3 protein. The table records roughly 380,000 distinct CDR3 sequences, about 28% of them present only once. The material sequenced was PBMCs. These receptors came from a woman aged 18 to 49 in good health.

This clonotype was recorded a few times. The J gene is TRBJ2-3, the V gene TRBV7-2; D unclear. Trimming took off 4 bases at V and 0 bases at J, with 11 bases between the two ends. The CDR3 has 15 amino acids. The germline CDR1 and CDR2 sequences are SGHTA and FQGNSA. DNA of the CDR3: TGTGCCAGCAGCTCGACGGCCTCTAGCACAGATACGCAGTATTTT. This translates into CASSSTASSTDTQYF.

V usage is TRBV19 and J usage is TRBJ1-2, with TRBD1 matching over 10 bases. V trimming: 4 bases; J trimming: 0 bases; junction bases outside the gene matches: 8. Germline lookup yields CDR1 LNHDA and CDR2 SQIVND (reference sequence). The CDR3 is 17 amino acids. For the CDR3, the DNA is TGTGCCAGTAGTACGCGACCGGGACAGGGGTCTAACTATGGCTACACCTTC. Its translation is CASSTRPGQGSNYGYTF.

This clonotype occurred a few times. This chain connects TRBV20-1 to TRBJ1-2; D remains unclear. The germline V gene has CDR1 DFQATT and CDR2 SNEGSKA (reference sequence). V was trimmed by 0 bases and J by 7 bases, leaving 6 bases between them. This CDR3 has 11 residues. CDR3 residues: CSARDQCGYTF. In DNA form, the CDR3 reads TGCAGTGCTAGAGATCAGTGTGGCTACACCTTC.

In DNA form, the CDR3 reads TGCAGTGCTAGATCCACGAACACTGAAGCTTTCTTT. It specifies CSARSTNTEAFF. The chain combines TRBV20-1 with TRBJ1-1; no reliable D call. Trimming pared 2 bases from V and 1 base from J, leaving 5 bases between. The CDR3 runs 12 residues. Germline values: CDR1 DFQATT, CDR2 SNEGSKA (reference sequence).

Worth noting for this clonotype: Given a much more abundant clone one base away, this may be a read error. V gene TRBV6-1 combines with J gene TRBJ2-2; TRBD2 matches 7 bases. V shed 7 bases and J 1 base; nucleotides not matched to a gene: 12. Germline lookup yields CDR1 MNHNS and CDR2 SASEGT. CDR3 length: 17 residues. The CDR3 DNA is TGTGCCAGCACCGGGCAGCGACGGGGGGAGAACACCGGGGAGCTGTTTTTT. Encoded protein: CASTGQRRGENTGELFF.

This clonotype has only a few counts. This chain joins TRBV20-1 and TRBJ2-7; D possibly uses TRBD1 or TRBD2 (5 bases each). This CDR3 comprises 12 residues. V gave up 6 bases and J gave up 6 bases, with 15 bases separating them. Looked up from germline, CDR1 is DFQATT and CDR2 is SNEGSKA (reference sequence). The CDR3 loop reads CSAGWGYGEQYF. The CDR3 nucleotides are TGCAGTGCGGGGTGGGGGTACGGCGAGCAGTACTTC.

This clonotype was found a few times. This chain links TRBV27 with TRBJ2-1, with 12 bases matching TRBD2. The CDR3 covers 15 residues. V was pared by 4 bases and J by 7 bases, with 5 bases of the junction left unmatched. Germline V CDR1 and CDR2: MNHEY, SMNVEV (reference sequence). The CDR3 nucleotides are TGTGCCAGCAGTTCCCTAGCGGGAGGGCCTAATGAGCAGTTCTTC. Translated, it gives CASSSLAGGPNEQFF.

J is TRBJ2-5 and V is TRBV7-9; possibly TRBD2 for D (6 bases). The CDR3 covers 15 residues. V lost 3 bases, J lost 5 bases, and 16 bases lay in between. Per germline, CDR1 SEHNR and CDR2 FQNEAQ (reference sequence). The chain's CDR3 is CASSFLKTRLETQYF. The CDR3 region has the DNA TGTGCCAGCAGCTTCCTTAAGACTAGGTTGGAGACCCAGTACTTC.

This clonotype was detected only a few times. This chain uses TRBV5-1 with TRBJ1-2; 7 bases fit TRBD1. The CDR3 length is 13 residues. The germline V gene encodes CDR1 SGHRS and CDR2 YFSETQ. The ends lost 3 bases at V and 8 bases at J; junction bases unmatched: 7. CDR3: CASSSGGGQGYTF. CDR3 coding DNA: TGCGCCAGCAGCTCCGGAGGGGGCCAAGGCTACACCTTC.

The V gene is TRBV2, the J gene TRBJ2-1, with no clear D. V was shortened by 2 bases and J by 5 bases, with 7 bases between the two germline ends. This CDR3 has 13 residues. Germline V gene lookup returns CDR1 SNHLY and CDR2 FYNNEI. The CDR3 bases are TGTGCCAGCAGTGAAAGGCAGCACAATGAGCAGTTCTTC. Residues: CASSERQHNEQFF.

The sample holds many counts of this clonotype. J is TRBJ1-2 and V is TRBV10-2, with D perhaps TRBD1 (6 bases). Germline V CDR1 and CDR2: WSHSY, SAAADI. The ends were cut back, 4 bases at V and 3 bases at J, with 18 bases in the middle. The CDR3 length is 16 residues. The CDR3 region is CASSGLLGHEDYGYTF. The CDR3 DNA sequence: TGCGCCAGCAGTGGACTTTTGGGACACGAGGACTATGGCTACACCTTC.

Ten or more counts support this clonotype. The genes are TRBV29-1 and TRBJ1-1, with 8 positions matching TRBD1. The CDR3 is 16 amino acids. V trimming: 4 bases; J trimming: 1 base; junction bases outside the gene matches: 11. Germline lookup yields CDR1 SQVTM and CDR2 ANQGSEA. The CDR3 is CSVVPGQAISNTEAFF. The CDR3 nucleotides read TGCAGCGTTGTCCCGGGACAGGCGATTTCGAACACTGAAGCTTTCTTT.